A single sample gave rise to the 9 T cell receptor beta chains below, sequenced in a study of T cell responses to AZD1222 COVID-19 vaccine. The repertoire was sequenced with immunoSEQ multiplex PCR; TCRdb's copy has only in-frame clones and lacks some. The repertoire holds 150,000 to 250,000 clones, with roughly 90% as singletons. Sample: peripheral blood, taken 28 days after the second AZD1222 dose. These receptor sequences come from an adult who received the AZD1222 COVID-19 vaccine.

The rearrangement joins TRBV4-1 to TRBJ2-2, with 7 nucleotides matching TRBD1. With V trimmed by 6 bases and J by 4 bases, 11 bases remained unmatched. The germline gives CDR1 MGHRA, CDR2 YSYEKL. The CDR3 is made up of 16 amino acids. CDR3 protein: CASSHVPRGFTGELFF. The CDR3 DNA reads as TGCGCCAGCAGTCACGTCCCCAGGGGGTTCACCGGGGAGCTGTTTTTT.

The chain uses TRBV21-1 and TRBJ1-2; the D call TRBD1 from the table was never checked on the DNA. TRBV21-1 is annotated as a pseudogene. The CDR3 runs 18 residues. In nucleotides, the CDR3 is TGTGCCAGCAGCAAAGGACTGACAGGGGACGTACCTAACTATGGCTACACCTTC. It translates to CASSKGLTGDVPNYGYTF.

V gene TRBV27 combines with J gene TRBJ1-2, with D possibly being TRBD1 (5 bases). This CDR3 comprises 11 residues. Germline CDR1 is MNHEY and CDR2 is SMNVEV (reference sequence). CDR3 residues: CATGRGDGYTF. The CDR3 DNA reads TGTGCAACAGGACGGGGAGATGGCTACACCTTC.

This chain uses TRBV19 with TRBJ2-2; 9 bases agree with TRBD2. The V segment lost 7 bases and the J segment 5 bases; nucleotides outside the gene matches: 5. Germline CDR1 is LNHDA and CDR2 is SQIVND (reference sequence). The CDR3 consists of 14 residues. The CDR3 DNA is TGTGCCAGTAACGTAGCGGGAGCGACCGGGGAGCTGTTTTTT. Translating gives CASNVAGATGELFF.

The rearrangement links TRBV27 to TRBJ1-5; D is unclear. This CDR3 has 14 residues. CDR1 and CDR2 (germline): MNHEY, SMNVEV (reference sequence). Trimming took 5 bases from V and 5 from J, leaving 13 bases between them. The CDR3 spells CASSPRVRHQPQHF. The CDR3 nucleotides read TGTGCCAGCAGTCCGAGAGTTCGACATCAGCCCCAGCATTTT.

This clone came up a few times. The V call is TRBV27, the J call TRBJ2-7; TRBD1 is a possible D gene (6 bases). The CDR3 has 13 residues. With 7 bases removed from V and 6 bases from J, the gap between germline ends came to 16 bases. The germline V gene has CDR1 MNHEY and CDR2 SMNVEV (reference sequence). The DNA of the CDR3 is TGTGCCAGCATGGGGGCCCGCCGGGGCGAGCAGTACTTC. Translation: CASMGARRGEQYF.

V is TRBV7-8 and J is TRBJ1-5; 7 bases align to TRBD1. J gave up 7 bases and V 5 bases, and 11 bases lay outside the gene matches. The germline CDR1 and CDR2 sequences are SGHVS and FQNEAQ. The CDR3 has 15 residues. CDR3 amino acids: CASSPEGAKDQPQHF. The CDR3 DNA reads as TGTGCCAGCAGCCCGGAGGGGGCGAAGGACCAGCCCCAGCATTTT. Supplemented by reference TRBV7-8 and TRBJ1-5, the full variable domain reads GAGVSQSPRYKVAKRGQDVALRCDPISGHVSLFWYQQALGQGPEFLTYFQNEAQLDKSGLPSDRFFAERPEGSVSTLKIQRTQQEDSAVYLCASSPEGAKDQPQHFGDGTRLSIL.

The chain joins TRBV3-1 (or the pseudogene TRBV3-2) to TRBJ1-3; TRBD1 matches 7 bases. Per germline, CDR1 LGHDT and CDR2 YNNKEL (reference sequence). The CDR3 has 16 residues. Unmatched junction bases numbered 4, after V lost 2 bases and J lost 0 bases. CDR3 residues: CASSQKGAASGNTIYF. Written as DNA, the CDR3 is TGTGCCAGCAGCCAAAAGGGGGCCGCCTCTGGAAACACCATATATTTT.

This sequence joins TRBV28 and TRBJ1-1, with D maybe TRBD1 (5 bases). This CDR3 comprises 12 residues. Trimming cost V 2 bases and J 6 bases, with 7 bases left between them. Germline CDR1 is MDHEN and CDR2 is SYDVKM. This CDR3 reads CASSLLRAEAFF. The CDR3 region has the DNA TGTGCCAGCAGTTTACTCAGGGCTGAAGCTTTCTTT.